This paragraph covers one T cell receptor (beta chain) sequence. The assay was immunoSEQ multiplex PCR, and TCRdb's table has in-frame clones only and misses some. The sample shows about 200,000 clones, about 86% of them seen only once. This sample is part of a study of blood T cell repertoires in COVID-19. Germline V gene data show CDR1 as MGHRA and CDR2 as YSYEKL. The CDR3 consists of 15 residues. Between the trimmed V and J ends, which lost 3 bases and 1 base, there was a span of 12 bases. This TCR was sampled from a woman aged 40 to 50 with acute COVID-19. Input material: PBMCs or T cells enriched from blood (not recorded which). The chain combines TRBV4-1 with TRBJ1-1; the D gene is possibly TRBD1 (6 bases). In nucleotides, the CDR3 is TGCGCCAGCAGCCAGGGGACATCCTGGAACACTGAAGCTTTCTTT. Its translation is CASSQGTSWNTEAFF.